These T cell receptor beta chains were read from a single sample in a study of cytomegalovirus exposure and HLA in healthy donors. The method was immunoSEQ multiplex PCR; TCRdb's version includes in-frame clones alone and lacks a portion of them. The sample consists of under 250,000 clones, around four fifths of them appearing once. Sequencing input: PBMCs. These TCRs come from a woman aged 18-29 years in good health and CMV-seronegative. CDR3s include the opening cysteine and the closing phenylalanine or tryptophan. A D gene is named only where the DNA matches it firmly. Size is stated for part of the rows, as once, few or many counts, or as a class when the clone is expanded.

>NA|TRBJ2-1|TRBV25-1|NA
CASSRGGYNEQFF
TGTGCCAGCAGCAGGGGGGGATACAATGAGCAGTTCTTC
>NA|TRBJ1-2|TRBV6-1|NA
CASTLGRARDGYTF
TGTGCCAGCACTTTGGGCAGGGCACGGGATGGCTACACCTTC
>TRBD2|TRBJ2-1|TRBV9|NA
CASSVETGGYYEQFF
TGTGCCAGCAGCGTAGAAACGGGGGGGTATTATGAGCAGTTCTTC
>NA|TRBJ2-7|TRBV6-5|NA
CASSLYEQYF
TGTGCCAGCAGTCTCTACGAGCAGTACTTC
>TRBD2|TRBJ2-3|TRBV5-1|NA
CASSPGLAGGRVRADTQYF
TGCGCCAGCAGCCCGGGACTAGCGGGAGGGAGGGTGCGGGCAGATACGCAGTATTTT
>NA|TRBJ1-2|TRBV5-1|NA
CASSPTGWYGYTF
TGCGCCAGCAGCCCCACAGGGTGGTATGGCTACACCTTC
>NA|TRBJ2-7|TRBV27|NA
CASSYRPGLDYEQYF
TGTGCCAGCAGTTACCGCCCCGGATTGGACTACGAGCAGTACTTC
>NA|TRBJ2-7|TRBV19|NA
CASSIRISVSYEQYF
TGTGCCAGTAGTATTCGGATTAGCGTGTCCTACGAGCAGTACTTC
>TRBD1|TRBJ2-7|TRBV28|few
CASNAGQGPYEQYF
TGTGCCAGCAACGCAGGACAGGGTCCCTACGAGCAGTACTTC
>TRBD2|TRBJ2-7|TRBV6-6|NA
CASSSQASGREYEQYF
TGTGCCAGCAGTTCCCAGGCGAGCGGGAGAGAATACGAGCAGTACTTC
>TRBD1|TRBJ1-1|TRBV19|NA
CASSNSGQGNTEAFF
TGTGCCAGTAGTAACTCTGGACAGGGGAACACTGAAGCTTTCTTT
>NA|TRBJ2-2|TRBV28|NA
CASSRGKGRTGELFF
TGTGCCAGCTCCCGAGGAAAGGGAAGGACCGGGGAGCTGTTTTTT
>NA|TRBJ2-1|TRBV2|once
CASNTGYDEQFF
TGTGCCAGCAATACCGGGTACGATGAGCAGTTCTTC
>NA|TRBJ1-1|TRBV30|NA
CAWSPLFTIANTEAFF
TGTGCCTGGAGTCCACTCTTTACGATAGCGAACACTGAAGCTTTCTTT
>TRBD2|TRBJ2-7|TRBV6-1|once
CASRFSGGRWEQYF
TGTGCCAGCAGATTCAGCGGGGGACGATGGGAGCAGTACTTC
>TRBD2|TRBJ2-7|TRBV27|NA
CASSVTSGGSYEQYF
TGTGCCAGCAGTGTGACTAGCGGGGGCTCCTACGAGCAGTACTTC